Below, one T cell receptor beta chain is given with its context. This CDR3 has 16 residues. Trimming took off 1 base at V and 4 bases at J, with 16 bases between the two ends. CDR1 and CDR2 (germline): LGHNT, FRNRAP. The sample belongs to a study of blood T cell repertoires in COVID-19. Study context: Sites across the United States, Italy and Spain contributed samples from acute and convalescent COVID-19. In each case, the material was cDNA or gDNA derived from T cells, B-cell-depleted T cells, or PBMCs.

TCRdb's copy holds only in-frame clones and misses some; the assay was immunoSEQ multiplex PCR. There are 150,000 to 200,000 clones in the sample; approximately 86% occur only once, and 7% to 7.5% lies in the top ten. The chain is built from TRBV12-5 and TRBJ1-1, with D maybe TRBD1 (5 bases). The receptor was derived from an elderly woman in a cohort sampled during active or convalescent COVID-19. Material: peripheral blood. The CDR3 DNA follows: TGTGCTAGTGGTTTGGAAAGGGGCAGGGTGAGCACTGAAGCTTTCTTT. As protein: CASGLERGRVSTEAFF.